The entry below gives a single TCR beta chain sequence along with its context. The length of the CDR3 is 14 residues. Germline V lookup: CDR1 SGHDT, CDR2 YYEEEE. V lost 0 bases to trimming and J lost 5 bases, with 11 bases between them. The data are from a study of blood T cell repertoires in COVID-19. Study in general: Acute-phase and convalescent COVID-19 samples originated in the United States, Italy and Spain.

Original handling: Nucleated cell number was recorded as an estimate derived from reference gene primer amplification. Generated by immunoSEQ multiplex PCR, the TCRdb table keeps only in-frame clones and is missing some. Clone size and V and J calls were adopted from that table, with D and trimming inferred from the DNA. The sample gives around 90,000 clones, around 85% of which show up once; roughly 10% is in the top ten. Sequencing was done on a sample of peripheral blood. The sequence was obtained from a woman in her 70s with active or convalescent COVID-19. This rearrangement joins TRBV5-6 to TRBJ2-5; perhaps TRBD1 as D (5 bases). The DNA for the CDR3 is TGTGCCAGCAGCTTGGTTCAGGGTCGGGAGACCCAGTACTTC. Translating gives CASSLVQGRETQYF. The full variable domain, completed using reference TRBV5-6 and TRBJ2-5, is DAGVTQSPTHLIKTRGQQVTLRCSPKSGHDTVSWYQQALGQGPQFIFQYYEEEERQRGNFPDRFSGHQFPNYSSELNVNALLLGDSALYLCASSLVQGRETQYFGPGTRLLVL.